This T cell receptor beta chain was retrieved from a study of blood T cell repertoires in COVID-19. In the study overall: Some COVID-19 samples were acute and others convalescent; all came from the United States, Italy and Spain. T cells, B-cell-depleted T cells, or PBMCs provided the cDNA or gDNA that served as material.

As processed by the authors: Cell counts per sample came from amplifying reference gene primers. Method: immunoSEQ multiplex PCR; TCRdb's copy keeps in-frame clones and lacks some. V and J calls and clone size follow that table, whereas D and trimming were derived from the DNA. Among 50,000 to 55,000 clones listed, 89% were seen once. V dropped 1 base and J dropped 4; count of bases not matched to a gene: 3. Germline CDR1 LGHNA, CDR2 YNFKEQ. This CDR3 region has 15 residues. This receptor was taken from a man aged 60 to 69 with active COVID-19. Sequenced: peripheral blood. The chain couples TRBV4-2 to TRBJ1-5, with 8 bases aligning to TRBD1. This CDR3 reads CASSQGQGRNQPQHF. As DNA, the CDR3 is TGTGCCAGCAGCCAAGGACAGGGGAGAAATCAGCCCCAGCATTTT.